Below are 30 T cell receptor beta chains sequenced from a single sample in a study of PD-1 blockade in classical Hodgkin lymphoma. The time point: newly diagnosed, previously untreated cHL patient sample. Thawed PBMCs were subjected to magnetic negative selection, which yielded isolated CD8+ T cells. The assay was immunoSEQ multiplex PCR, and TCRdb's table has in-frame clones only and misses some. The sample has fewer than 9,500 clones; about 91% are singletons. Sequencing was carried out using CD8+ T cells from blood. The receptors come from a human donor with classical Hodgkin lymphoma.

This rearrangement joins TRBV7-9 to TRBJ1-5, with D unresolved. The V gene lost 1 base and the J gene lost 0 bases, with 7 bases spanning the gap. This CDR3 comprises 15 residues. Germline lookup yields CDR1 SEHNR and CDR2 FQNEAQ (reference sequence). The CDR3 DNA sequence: TGTGCCAGCAGCTTAGGGGATTATAGCAATCAGCCCCAGCATTTT. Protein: CASSLGDYSNQPQHF.

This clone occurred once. The DNA for the CDR3 is TGTGCCAGCAGCCGCTGGGACAGGGCTTCTGGAAACACCATATATTTT. Residues: CASSRWDRASGNTIYF. The chain combines TRBV9 with TRBJ1-3; 9 bases are shared with TRBD1. V lost 4 bases to trimming and J lost 1 base; unmatched junction nucleotides: 6. This CDR3 contains 16 residues. Germline values: CDR1 SGDLS, CDR2 YYNGEE. Variable domain in full (rest from reference TRBV9 and TRBJ1-3): DSGVTQTPKHLITATGQRVTLRCSPRSGDLSVYWYQQSLDQGLQFLIQYYNGEERAKGNILERFSAQQFPDLHSELNLSSLELGDSALYFCASSRWDRASGNTIYFGEGSWLTVV.

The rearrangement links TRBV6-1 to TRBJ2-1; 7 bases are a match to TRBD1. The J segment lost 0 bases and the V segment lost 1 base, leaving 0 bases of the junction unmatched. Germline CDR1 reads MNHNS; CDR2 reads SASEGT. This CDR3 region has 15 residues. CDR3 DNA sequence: TGTGCCAGCAGTGAAGACAGGGGCTCCTACAATGAGCAGTTCTTC. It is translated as CASSEDRGSYNEQFF.

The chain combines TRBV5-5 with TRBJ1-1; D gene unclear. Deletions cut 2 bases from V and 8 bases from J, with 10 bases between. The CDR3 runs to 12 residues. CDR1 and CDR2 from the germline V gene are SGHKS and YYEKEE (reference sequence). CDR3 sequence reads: CASSFGIGEAFF. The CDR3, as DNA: TGTGCCAGCAGCTTTGGGATAGGCGAAGCTTTCTTT.

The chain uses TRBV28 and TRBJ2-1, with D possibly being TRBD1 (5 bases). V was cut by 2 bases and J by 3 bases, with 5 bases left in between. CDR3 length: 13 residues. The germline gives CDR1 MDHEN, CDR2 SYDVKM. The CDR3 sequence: CASSLQGYNEQFF. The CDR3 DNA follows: TGTGCCAGCAGTTTACAGGGCTACAATGAGCAGTTCTTC.

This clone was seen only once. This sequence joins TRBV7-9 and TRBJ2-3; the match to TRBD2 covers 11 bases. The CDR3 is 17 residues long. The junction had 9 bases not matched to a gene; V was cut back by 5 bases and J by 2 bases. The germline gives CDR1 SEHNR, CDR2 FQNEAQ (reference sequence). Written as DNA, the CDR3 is TGTGCCAGCAGCAGTAGCGGGGGGGCCCTTCTCACAGATACGCAGTATTTT. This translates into CASSSSGGALLTDTQYF. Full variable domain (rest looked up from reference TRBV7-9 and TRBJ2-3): DTGVSQNPRHKITKRGQNVTFRCDPISEHNRLYWYRQTLGQGPEFLTYFQNEAQLEKSRLLSDRFSAERPKGSFSTLEIQRTEQGDSAMYLCASSSSGGALLTDTQYFGPGTRLTVL.

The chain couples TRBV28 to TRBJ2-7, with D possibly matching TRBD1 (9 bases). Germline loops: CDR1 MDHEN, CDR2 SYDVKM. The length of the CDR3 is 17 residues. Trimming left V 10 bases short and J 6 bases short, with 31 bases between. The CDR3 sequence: CANSAGKRGTGSVEQYF. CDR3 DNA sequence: TGTGCCAATTCGGCGGGGAAGCGGGGGACAGGGTCTGTCGAGCAGTACTTC. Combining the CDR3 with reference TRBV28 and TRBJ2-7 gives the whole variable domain DVKVTQSSRYLVKRTGEKVFLECVQDMDHENMFWYRQDPGLGLRLIYFSYDVKMKEKGDIPEGYSVSREKKERFSLILESASTNQTSMYLCANSAGKRGTGSVEQYFGPGTRLTVT.

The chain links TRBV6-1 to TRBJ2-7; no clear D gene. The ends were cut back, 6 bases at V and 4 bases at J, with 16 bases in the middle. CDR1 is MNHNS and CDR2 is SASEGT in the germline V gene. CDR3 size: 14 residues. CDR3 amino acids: CASSHGRPEYEQYF. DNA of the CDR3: TGTGCCAGCAGCCATGGGCGACCCGAGTACGAGCAGTACTTC.

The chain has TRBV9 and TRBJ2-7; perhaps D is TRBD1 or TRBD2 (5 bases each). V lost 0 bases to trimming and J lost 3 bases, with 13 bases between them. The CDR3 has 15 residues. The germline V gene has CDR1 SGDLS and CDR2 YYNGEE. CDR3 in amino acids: CASSVGGQGGYEQYF. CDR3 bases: TGTGCCAGCAGCGTAGGAGGGCAGGGTGGCTACGAGCAGTACTTC. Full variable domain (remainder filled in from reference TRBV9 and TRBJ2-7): DSGVTQTPKHLITATGQRVTLRCSPRSGDLSVYWYQQSLDQGLQFLIQYYNGEERAKGNILERFSAQQFPDLHSELNLSSLELGDSALYFCASSVGGQGGYEQYFGPGTRLTVT.

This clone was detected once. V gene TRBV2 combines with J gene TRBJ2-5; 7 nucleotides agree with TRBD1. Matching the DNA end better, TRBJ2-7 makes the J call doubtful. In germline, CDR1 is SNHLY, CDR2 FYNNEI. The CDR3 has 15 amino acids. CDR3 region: CASSEAAGGRYEQYF. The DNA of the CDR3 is TGTGCCAGCAGTGAGGCGGCAGGGGGTAGATACGAGCAGTACTTC.

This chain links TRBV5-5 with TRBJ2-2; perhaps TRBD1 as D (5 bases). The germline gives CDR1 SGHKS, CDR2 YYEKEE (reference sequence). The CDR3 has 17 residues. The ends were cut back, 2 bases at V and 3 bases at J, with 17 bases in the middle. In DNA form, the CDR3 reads TGTGCCAGCAGCTTAACAGGAGCCACTACGGACACCGGGGAGCTGTTTTTT. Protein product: CASSLTGATTDTGELFF.

Written as DNA, the CDR3 is TGTGCCAGCAGCTTAGCACAGGGGGTATACAATGAGCAGTTCTTC. It codes for CASSLAQGVYNEQFF. The chain carries TRBV7-2 and TRBJ2-1, with 8 bases aligning to TRBD1. The ends lost 0 bases at V and 4 bases at J; junction bases unmatched: 2. CDR3 size: 15 residues. In germline, CDR1 is SGHTA, CDR2 FQGNSA.

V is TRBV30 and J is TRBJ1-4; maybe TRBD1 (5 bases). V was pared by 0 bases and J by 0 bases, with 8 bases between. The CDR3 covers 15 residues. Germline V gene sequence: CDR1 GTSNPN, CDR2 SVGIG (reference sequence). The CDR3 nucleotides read TGTGCCTGGAGTGTAGGGGTTTCAACTAATGAAAAACTGTTTTTT. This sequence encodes CAWSVGVSTNEKLFF.

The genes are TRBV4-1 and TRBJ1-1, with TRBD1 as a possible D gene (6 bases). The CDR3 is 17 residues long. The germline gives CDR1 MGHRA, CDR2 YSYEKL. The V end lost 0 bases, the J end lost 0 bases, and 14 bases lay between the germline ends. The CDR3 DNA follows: TGCGCCAGCAGCCAAGATCGGGGGCCAGGATTGAACACTGAAGCTTTCTTT. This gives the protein CASSQDRGPGLNTEAFF.

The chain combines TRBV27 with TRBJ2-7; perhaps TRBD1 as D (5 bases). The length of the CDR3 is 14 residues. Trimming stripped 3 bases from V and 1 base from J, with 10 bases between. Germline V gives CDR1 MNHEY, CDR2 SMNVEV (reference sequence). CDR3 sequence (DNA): TGTGCCAGCAGTTTGTCCCAGGGTTCCTACGAGCAGTACTTC. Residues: CASSLSQGSYEQYF.

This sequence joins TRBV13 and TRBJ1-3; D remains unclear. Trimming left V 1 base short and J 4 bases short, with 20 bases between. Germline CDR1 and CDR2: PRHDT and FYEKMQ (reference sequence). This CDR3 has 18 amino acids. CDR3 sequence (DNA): TGTGCCAGCAGCTTAGTAGTTGGCCTTCAAACGGACGGAAACACCATATATTTT. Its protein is CASSLVVGLQTDGNTIYF.

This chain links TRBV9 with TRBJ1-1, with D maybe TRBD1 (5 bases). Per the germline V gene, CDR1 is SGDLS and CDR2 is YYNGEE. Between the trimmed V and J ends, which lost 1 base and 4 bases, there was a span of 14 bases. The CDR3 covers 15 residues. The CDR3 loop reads CASSVHEGFRTEAFF. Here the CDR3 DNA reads TGTGCCAGCAGCGTACATGAGGGGTTCCGCACTGAAGCTTTCTTT.

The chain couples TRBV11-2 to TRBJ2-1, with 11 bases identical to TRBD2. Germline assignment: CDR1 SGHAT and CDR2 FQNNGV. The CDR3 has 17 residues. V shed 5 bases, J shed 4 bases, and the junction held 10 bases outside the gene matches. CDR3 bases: TGTGCCAGCAGCGGTCAAGTAGCGGGAGGGCCTTACAATGAGCAGTTCTTC. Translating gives CASSGQVAGGPYNEQFF.

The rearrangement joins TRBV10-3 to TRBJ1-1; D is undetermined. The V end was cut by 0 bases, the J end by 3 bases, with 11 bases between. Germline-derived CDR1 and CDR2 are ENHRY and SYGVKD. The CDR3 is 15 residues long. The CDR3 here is CAISESIDKDTEAFF. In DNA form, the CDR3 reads TGTGCCATCAGTGAGTCGATAGATAAGGACACTGAAGCTTTCTTT.

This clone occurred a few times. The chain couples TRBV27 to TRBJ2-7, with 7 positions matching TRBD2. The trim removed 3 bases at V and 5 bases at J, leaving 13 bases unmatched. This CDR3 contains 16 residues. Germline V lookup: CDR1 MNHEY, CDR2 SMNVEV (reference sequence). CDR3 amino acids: CASSFSGLPFLDEQYF. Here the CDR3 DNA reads TGTGCCAGCAGTTTCTCGGGACTACCTTTTTTAGACGAGCAGTACTTC.

Here the CDR3 reads CASSERGTHGETQYF. The CDR3 DNA sequence: TGTGCCAGCAGTGAAAGGGGTACCCATGGAGAGACCCAGTACTTC. The gene calls are TRBV2 and TRBJ2-5; tentatively, D is TRBD1 (5 bases). The V gene's germline CDR1 is SNHLY and CDR2 FYNNEI. The V end was cut by 2 bases, the J end by 4 bases, with 14 bases between. The CDR3 contains 15 residues.

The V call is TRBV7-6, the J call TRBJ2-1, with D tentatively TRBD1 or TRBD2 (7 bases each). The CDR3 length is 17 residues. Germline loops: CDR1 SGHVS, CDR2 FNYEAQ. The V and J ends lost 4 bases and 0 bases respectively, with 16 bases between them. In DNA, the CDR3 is TGTGCCAGCAGCTCTCCAGGGGGGGTTAGCTCCTACAATGAGCAGTTCTTC. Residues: CASSSPGGVSSYNEQFF.

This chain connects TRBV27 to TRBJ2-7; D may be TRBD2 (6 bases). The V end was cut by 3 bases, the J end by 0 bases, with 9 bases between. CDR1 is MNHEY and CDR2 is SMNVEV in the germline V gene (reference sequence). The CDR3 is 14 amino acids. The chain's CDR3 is CASSFAGTSYEQYF. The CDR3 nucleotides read TGTGCCAGCAGTTTTGCGGGGACCTCCTACGAGCAGTACTTC.

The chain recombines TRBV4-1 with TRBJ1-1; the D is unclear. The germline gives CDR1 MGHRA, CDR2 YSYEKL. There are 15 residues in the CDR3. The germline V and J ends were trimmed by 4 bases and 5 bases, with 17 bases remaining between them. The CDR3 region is CASSPEAGVITEAFF. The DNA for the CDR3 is TGCGCCAGCAGCCCGGAGGCCGGGGTGATTACTGAAGCTTTCTTT.

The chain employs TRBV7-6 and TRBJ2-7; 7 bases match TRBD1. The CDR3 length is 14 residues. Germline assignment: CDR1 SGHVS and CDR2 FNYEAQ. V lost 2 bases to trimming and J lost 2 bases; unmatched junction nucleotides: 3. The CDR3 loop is CASSLRGPPYEQYF. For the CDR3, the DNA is TGTGCCAGCAGCTTAAGGGGGCCGCCCTACGAGCAGTACTTC.

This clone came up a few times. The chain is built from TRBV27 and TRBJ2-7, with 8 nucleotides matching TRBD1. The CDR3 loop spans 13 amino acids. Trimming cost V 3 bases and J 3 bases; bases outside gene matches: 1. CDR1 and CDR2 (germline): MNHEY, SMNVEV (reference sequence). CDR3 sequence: CASSFTGGYEQYF. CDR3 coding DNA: TGTGCCAGCAGTTTCACAGGGGGCTACGAGCAGTACTTC.

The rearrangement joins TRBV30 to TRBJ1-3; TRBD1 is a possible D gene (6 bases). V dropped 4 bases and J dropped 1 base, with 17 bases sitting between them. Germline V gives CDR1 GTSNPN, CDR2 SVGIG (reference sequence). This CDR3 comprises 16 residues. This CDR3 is CAWKGGSIRSGNTIYF. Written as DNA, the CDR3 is TGTGCCTGGAAAGGGGGAAGTATTAGGTCTGGAAACACCATATATTTT.

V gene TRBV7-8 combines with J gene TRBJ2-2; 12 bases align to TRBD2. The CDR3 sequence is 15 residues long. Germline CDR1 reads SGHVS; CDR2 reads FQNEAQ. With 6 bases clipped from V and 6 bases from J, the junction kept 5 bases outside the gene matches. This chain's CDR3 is CASRLLAGGPGELFF. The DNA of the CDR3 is TGTGCCAGCAGGTTACTAGCGGGAGGTCCCGGGGAGCTGTTTTTT.

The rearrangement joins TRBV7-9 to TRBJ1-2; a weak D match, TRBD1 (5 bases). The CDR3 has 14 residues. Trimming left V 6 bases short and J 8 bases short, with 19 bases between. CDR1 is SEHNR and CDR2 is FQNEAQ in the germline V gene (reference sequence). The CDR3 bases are TGTGCCAGCAGTTCGGACATATGGATACGAGGCTACACCTTC. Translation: CASSSDIWIRGYTF.

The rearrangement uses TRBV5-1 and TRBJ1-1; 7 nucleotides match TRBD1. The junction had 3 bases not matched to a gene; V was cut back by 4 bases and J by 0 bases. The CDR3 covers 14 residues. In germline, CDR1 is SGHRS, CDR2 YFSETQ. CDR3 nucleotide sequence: TGCGCCAGCAGCCAGGGACAGATGAACACTGAAGCTTTCTTT. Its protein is CASSQGQMNTEAFF.